The 10 T cell receptor beta chains below were found in one sample sequenced in a study of cytomegalovirus exposure and HLA in healthy donors (dated by TCRdb to 2016 to 2017). Preparation of the library involved the immunoSEQ multiplex PCR assay. The multiplex PCR relied on a mix of 60 forward primers for TCR Vbeta segments and 13 reverse primers for TCR Jbeta segments. Held by TCRdb, this immuneACCESS table contains in-frame sequences only and omits some clones. Under half of the omission traces to an unresolved V gene where checked; the cause of the rest is unknown. A total of more than 200,000 clones appear in this sample, nearly 80% of them only once. Around 2% of the sample belongs to the ten largest clones. The sample was PBMCs. The receptor source for this set is a man aged 18 to 29 in good health and CMV-seronegative.

This clone occurred a few times. V usage is TRBV11-3 and J usage is TRBJ1-2; D not certain. CDR1 is SGHNT and CDR2 is YENEEA in the germline V gene. The CDR3 sequence is 13 residues long. V was pared by 5 bases and J by 1 base, with 8 bases between. CDR3 sequence reads: CASSPRNNYGYTF. The CDR3 nucleotides are TGTGCCAGCAGCCCGCGGAATAACTATGGCTACACCTTC.

J is TRBJ2-1 and V is TRBV25-1; 7 positions agree with TRBD1. CDR1 is MGHDK and CDR2 is SYGVNS in the germline V gene. This CDR3 contains 15 residues. V lost 3 bases and J lost 0; bases outside the gene matches: 2. CDR3 sequence: CASSDWDSSYNEQFF. CDR3 in DNA: TGTGCCAGCAGTGATTGGGACAGCTCCTACAATGAGCAGTTCTTC. Full variable domain (rest looked up from reference TRBV25-1 and TRBJ2-1): EADIYQTPRYLVIGTGKKITLECSQTMGHDKMYWYQQDPGMELHLIHYSYGVNSTEKGDLSSESTVSRIRTEHFPLTLESARPSHTSQYLCASSDWDSSYNEQFFGPGTRLTVL.

CDR3 nucleotides: TGTGCCAGCAGGGAAAGCGGGGGTCCTCCCTACAATGAGCAGTTCTTC. Its translation: CASRESGGPPYNEQFF. The J gene is TRBJ2-1, the V gene TRBV2, with TRBD2 matching over 8 bases. Germline-derived CDR1 and CDR2 are SNHLY and FYNNEI. V shed 6 bases and J 2 bases; nucleotides not matched to a gene: 9. The CDR3 consists of 16 residues.

The rearrangement joins TRBV7-6 to TRBJ1-1; weak D call: TRBD1 (6 bases). CDR1 is SGHVS, CDR2 FNYEAQ, per germline. CDR3 length equals 15 residues. V lost 1 base and J lost 4, with 13 bases in between. The CDR3 protein is CASSLDDGGGTEAFF. DNA for the CDR3: TGTGCCAGCAGCTTAGATGATGGGGGCGGCACTGAAGCTTTCTTT.

V gene TRBV6-1 combines with J gene TRBJ2-5, with D possibly being TRBD1 (5 bases). Trimming removed 7 bases from V and 2 bases from J, with 11 bases in between. CDR1 and CDR2 from the germline V gene are MNHNS and SASEGT. The CDR3 runs to 13 residues. CDR3 coding DNA: TGTGCCAGCAACCGACAGATACAAGAGACCCAGTACTTC. Protein: CASNRQIQETQYF.

This clone was seen only once. This sequence joins TRBV6-4 and TRBJ2-1, with D possibly TRBD2 on 5 matching bases. V shed 0 bases and J shed 2 bases, with 11 bases lying between them. The CDR3 covers 16 residues. From germline, CDR1 is MRHNA and CDR2 SNTAGT. The CDR3 coding sequence is TGTGCCAGCAGTGACTCCTCAGCGGCCACCTACAATGAGCAGTTCTTC. Translated, it gives CASSDSSAATYNEQFF.

The chain has TRBV7-3 and TRBJ2-2, with D possibly matching TRBD1 (5 bases). The CDR3 length is 15 residues. Germline V gene sequence: CDR1 SGHTA, CDR2 FQGTGA. Between the trimmed V and J ends, which lost 5 bases and 3 bases, there was a span of 13 bases. CDR3 DNA: TGTGCCAGCAGCCCTACGCTAGGGGACACCGGGGAGCTGTTTTTT. This gives the protein CASSPTLGDTGELFF.

The chain recombines TRBV6-1 with TRBJ2-7; tentative D call: TRBD2 (6 bases). V lost 1 base to trimming and J lost 0 bases, with 19 bases between them. CDR3 size: 18 residues. Germline CDR1 MNHNS, CDR2 SASEGT. The DNA of the CDR3 is TGTGCCAGCAGTGAAGGGGGTTGGGGGGTCGGAAGCTCCTACGAGCAGTACTTC. Protein sequence: CASSEGGWGVGSSYEQYF.

The CDR3 DNA follows: TGTGCCAGCAGCCTGACTAGCGGGGCGATCACAGATACGCAGTATTTT. This encodes CASSLTSGAITDTQYF. The rearrangement links TRBV14 to TRBJ2-3; 11 nucleotides agree with TRBD2. Germline V gene sequence: CDR1 SGHDN, CDR2 FVKESK. The CDR3 sequence is 16 residues long. V was pared by 4 bases and J by 2 bases, with 5 bases of the junction left unmatched.

This rearrangement joins TRBV7-3 to TRBJ2-2, with 7 positions matching TRBD2. This CDR3 comprises 18 residues. The germline V gene has CDR1 SGHTA and CDR2 FQGTGA. Trimming took 1 base from V and 0 from J; bases not matched to a gene: 8. CDR3 in amino acids: CASSLKSPGGANTGELFF. As DNA, the CDR3 is TGTGCCAGCAGCTTAAAATCACCGGGGGGAGCGAACACCGGGGAGCTGTTTTTT. Drawing the rest from reference TRBV7-3 and TRBJ2-2, the complete variable domain is GAGVSQTPSNKVTEKGKYVELRCDPISGHTALYWYRQSLGQGPEFLIYFQGTGAADDSGLPNDRFFAVRPEGSVSTLKIQRTERGDSAVYLCASSLKSPGGANTGELFFGEGSRLTVL.